What follows are 11 T cell receptor beta chains derived from one specimen sequenced in a study of CD8+ T cells in alopecia areata. Described treatment: oral pan-JAK inhibitor, 5-10 mg twice daily. Isolated RNA was reverse transcribed into cDNA used as the sequencing template. Using immunoSEQ multiplex PCR, the repertoire was profiled, and TCRdb retains in-frame clones only, with some absent. The sample lists about 160,000 clones; 55% to 75% were seen once. Sample: CD4+ T cells sorted from blood, taken at week 4, from a patient treated with tofacitinib. These receptors all come from a human donor with alopecia areata.

The chain uses TRBV15 and TRBJ2-7; D is unresolved. V lost 0 bases, J lost 0 bases, and 9 bases lay in between. Germline V CDR1 and CDR2: LNHNV, YYDKDF (reference sequence). The CDR3 consists of 15 residues. The CDR3: CATSRDFVSSYEQYF. CDR3 DNA sequence: TGTGCCACCAGCAGAGATTTTGTAAGCTCCTACGAGCAGTACTTC.

The chain employs TRBV7-3 and TRBJ2-7; no firm D call. V was pared by 5 bases and J by 7 bases, with 24 bases between. Looked up from germline, CDR1 is SGHTA and CDR2 is FQGTGA. The CDR3 runs to 16 residues. Written as DNA, the CDR3 is TGTGCCAGCAGCCCGCGCCCTAAAGATACCCCCGGGGAGCAGTACTTC. Amino acids: CASSPRPKDTPGEQYF.

The chain has TRBV29-1 and TRBJ2-7; 9 nucleotides line up with TRBD1. Per germline, CDR1 SQVTM and CDR2 ANQGSEA. The CDR3 runs to 12 residues. The trim removed 6 bases at V and 6 bases at J, leaving 6 bases unmatched. The CDR3 is CSVSGTGFEQYF. In DNA, the CDR3 is TGCAGCGTCTCCGGGACAGGGTTCGAGCAGTACTTC.

In its sample, this clone was seen a few times. The chain has TRBV29-1 and TRBJ2-3; no reliable D call. Germline CDR1 reads SQVTM; CDR2 reads ANQGSEA. This CDR3 contains 14 residues. Trimming shortened V by 4 bases and J by 3 bases, and 14 bases separated the two germline ends. CDR3 region: CSVGAGLGTDTQYF. CDR3 DNA sequence: TGCAGCGTTGGGGCAGGATTAGGGACAGATACGCAGTATTTT.

The sample holds a few counts of this clone. This chain links TRBV19 with TRBJ1-1; D call uncertain. CDR1 and CDR2 (germline): LNHDA, SQIVND (reference sequence). Trimming shortened V by 7 bases and J by 1 base, and 13 bases separated the two germline ends. The CDR3 loop spans 14 amino acids. The CDR3 protein is CASNPRQSNTEAFF. The CDR3 DNA is TGTGCCAGTAACCCAAGACAATCGAACACTGAAGCTTTCTTT.

This chain joins TRBV30 and TRBJ2-6; D gene ambiguous. The CDR3 is made up of 13 amino acids. The germline gives CDR1 GTSNPN, CDR2 SVGIG (reference sequence). With 1 base removed from V and 3 bases from J, the gap between germline ends came to 4 bases. CDR3 in DNA: TGTGCCTGGAGTGCCGGTGGGGCCAACGTCCTGACTTTC. Translation: CAWSAGGANVLTF.

V usage is TRBV10-3 and J usage is TRBJ2-4; TRBD1 might be the D (6 bases). CDR3 length: 13 residues. Per germline, CDR1 ENHRY and CDR2 SYGVKD. V was shortened by 8 bases and J by 7 bases, with 15 bases between the two germline ends. The CDR3 DNA follows: TGTGCCATCGCAGGGGCGCAGGATAACATTCAGTACTTC. Protein: CAIAGAQDNIQYF.

This chain connects TRBV2 to TRBJ2-4; TRBD2 is a possible D gene (6 bases). Trimming pared 6 bases from V and 8 bases from J, leaving 14 bases between. Germline loops: CDR1 SNHLY, CDR2 FYNNEI. The CDR3 runs 13 residues. For the CDR3, the DNA is TGTGCCAGCAGACCGGACGGGGAGGACATTCAGTACTTC. Translation gives CASRPDGEDIQYF. Drawing the rest from reference TRBV2 and TRBJ2-4, the complete variable domain is EPEVTQTPSHQVTQMGQEVILRCVPISNHLYFYWYRQILGQKVEFLVSFYNNEISEKSEIFDDQFSVERPDGSNFTLKIRSTKLEDSAMYFCASRPDGEDIQYFGAGTRLSVL.

CDR3 nucleotide sequence: TGCGCCAGCAGTCAAGTCCTGAACACTGAAGCTTTCTTT. Translation gives CASSQVLNTEAFF. The chain joins TRBV23-1 to TRBJ1-1; D ambiguous. TRBV23-1 is classed as an ORF, of uncertain function. V was trimmed by 2 bases and J by 0 bases, leaving 4 bases between them. This CDR3 has 13 amino acids.

J is TRBJ1-5 and V is TRBV18; D unresolved. The V gene's germline CDR1 is KGHSH and CDR2 LQKENI. V lost 5 bases and J 2 bases, leaving 13 bases between the germline ends. The CDR3 length is 15 residues. Here the CDR3 DNA reads TGTGCCAGCTCATCTGGCACCCAGGGCAATCAGCCCCAGCATTTT. Translation gives CASSSGTQGNQPQHF. The full variable domain, completed using reference TRBV18 and TRBJ1-5, is NAGVMQNPRHLVRRRGQEARLRCSPMKGHSHVYWYRQLPEEGLKFMVYLQKENIIDESGMPKERFSAEFPKEGPSILRIQQVVRGDSAAYFCASSSGTQGNQPQHFGDGTRLSIL.

This chain joins TRBV4-1 and TRBJ2-5, with D uncertain. The CDR3 loop spans 12 amino acids. Germline CDR1 reads MGHRA; CDR2 reads YSYEKL. The V and J ends lost 2 bases and 10 bases respectively, with 11 bases between them. The CDR3 bases are TGCGCCAGCAGCCAACCGACCTCAAACCAGTACTTC. Translation gives CASSQPTSNQYF.